Shown below are 11 T cell receptor beta chains from a single sample sequenced in a study of Tregs in tolerant kidney transplant recipients. Here immunoSEQ multiplex PCR was the method, and the copy in TCRdb shows in-frame clones only, minus some. The repertoire table contains roughly 48,000 clones. The source was CD4+ T cells from blood, collected before the transplant. All receptors derive from a human donor who received a combined kidney and bone marrow transplant.

With regard to this clone: The observed sequence ends 3 residues before the CDR3 terminus, with the missing tail filled in from the germline J gene. This chain connects TRBV2 to TRBJ1-1; no reliable D call. The CDR3 contains 13 residues. V lost 4 bases and J lost 3, with 9 bases in between. Germline CDR1 SNHLY, CDR2 FYNNEI. The CDR3 bases that were read are TGTGCCAGCAGTGTACGATCAGACACTGAA. Its protein is CASSVRSDTE. The CDR3 reads in full as CASSVRSDTEAFF.

Note on this clone: The read ends 3 residues before the CDR3 terminus; that terminus is restored from the germline J gene. The genes are TRBV2 and TRBJ1-4, with 8 positions matching TRBD1. V was pared by 5 bases and J by 8 bases, with 7 bases of the junction left unmatched. The CDR3 extends over 14 amino acids. Germline V gene sequence: CDR1 SNHLY, CDR2 FYNNEI. The CDR3 spells CASSIDRGDEKLFF. The sequenced CDR3 bases are TGTGCCAGCAGTATTGACAGGGGAGACGAAAAA.

CDR3: CSVYRVGYNEQFF. CDR3 DNA (partial): TGCAGCGTTTACAGGGTCGGGTACAATGAG. V is TRBV29-1 and J is TRBJ2-1; weak D call: TRBD1 (6 bases). The CDR3 is cut off 3 residues early in the read; its end comes from the germline J gene. The germline V gene encodes CDR1 SQVTM and CDR2 ANQGSEA. Trimming removed 5 bases from V and 4 bases from J, with 12 bases in between. This CDR3 has 13 amino acids.

For this clone: The read comes to an end 3 residues before the CDR3 does, leaving the germline J gene to fill in the end. The rearrangement uses TRBV30 and TRBJ2-1; 12 nucleotides line up with TRBD2. The CDR3 extends over 14 amino acids. Germline assignment: CDR1 GTSNPN and CDR2 SVGIG (reference sequence). Trimming at V came to 3 bases and at J to 6 bases, leaving 3 bases not matched to a gene. CDR3 loop: CAWSRLAGVNEQFF. The sequenced part of the CDR3 DNA is TGTGCCTGGAGCCGACTAGCGGGAGTCAATGAG.

On this clone: The CDR3 end falls 3 residues outside the read, so it is completed with the germline J gene. V gene TRBV19 combines with J gene TRBJ2-1; D is unresolved. V lost 6 bases to trimming and J lost 0 bases, with 9 bases between them. Germline V gene data show CDR1 as LNHDA and CDR2 as SQIVND (reference sequence). The CDR3 is made up of 14 amino acids. The chain's CDR3 is CASSALSSYNEQFF. The sequenced CDR3 bases are TGTGCCAGTAGCGCACTAAGCTCCTACAATGAG. The full variable domain, with the rest looked up from reference TRBV19 and TRBJ2-1, is DGGITQSPKYLFRKEGQNVTLSCEQNLNHDAMYWYRQDPGQGLRLIYYSQIVNDFQKGDIAEGYSVSREKKESFPLTVTSAQKNPTAFYLCASSALSSYNEQFFGPGTRLTVL.

About this clone: The read ends 3 residues early relative to the CDR3; the germline J gene fills the gap. The chain joins TRBV18 to TRBJ2-4; D may correspond to TRBD1 or TRBD2 (7 bases each). Germline V gives CDR1 KGHSH, CDR2 LQKENI. V was cut by 6 bases and J by 5 bases, with 17 bases left in between. CDR3 size: 15 residues. This CDR3 reads CASSLGEGAQNIQYF. The CDR3 DNA, read in part, is TGTGCCAGCTCCCTCGGGGAGGGGGCCCAAAACATT.

Points on this clone: The read falls 3 residues short of the CDR3 end, and the missing part is taken from the germline J gene. This sequence joins TRBV20-1 and TRBJ2-5; 11 bases are a match to TRBD2. CDR1 is DFQATT and CDR2 is SNEGSKA in the germline V gene (reference sequence). Trimming cost V 4 bases and J 1 base; bases outside gene matches: 11. The CDR3 is 17 amino acids. The CDR3: CSATKGTSGDLQETQYF. The CDR3 bases that were read are TGCAGTGCTACTAAGGGGACTAGCGGAGACCTCCAAGAGACC.

As regards this clone: The read gets to within 3 residues of the CDR3 end, and the germline J gene fills in the rest. V is TRBV6-2 or TRBV6-3 and J is TRBJ1-3, with D perhaps matching TRBD1 (6 bases). The germline V gene encodes CDR1 MNHEY and CDR2 SVGEGT. The V end lost 6 bases, the J end lost 0 bases, and 15 bases lay between the germline ends. The CDR3 consists of 16 residues. The CDR3 DNA, read in part, is TGTGCCAGCAGCCCAGGACAGCGTTCCTCTGGAAACACC. Its protein is CASSPGQRSSGNT. The whole CDR3 protein reads CASSPGQRSSGNTIYF.

Remarks on this clone: Read data end 3 residues before the CDR3 end; the end is taken from the germline J gene. V is TRBV18 and J is TRBJ2-3; the match to TRBD2 covers 7 bases. This CDR3 is 16 amino acids long. J lost 2 bases, V lost 3 bases, and 8 bases had no gene match. Germline CDR1 is KGHSH and CDR2 is LQKENI. The sequenced CDR3 bases are TGTGCCAGCTCACCTCTGGGCAGCGGGGACACAGATACG. Amino acid sequence: CASSPLGSGDTDT. The whole CDR3 sequence is CASSPLGSGDTDTQYF.

Comments on this clone: The read halts 3 residues ahead of the CDR3 end, with the missing end drawn from the germline J gene. The rearrangement links TRBV20-1 to TRBJ2-7, with 7 bases fitting TRBD2. V shed 0 bases and J 0 bases; nucleotides not matched to a gene: 5. Per germline, CDR1 DFQATT and CDR2 SNEGSKA (reference sequence). The CDR3 is made up of 15 amino acids. Partial CDR3 DNA: TGCAGTGCTAGAGATCGGACTAGGTCCTCCTACGAG. This codes for CSARDRTRSSYE. The whole CDR3 protein reads CSARDRTRSSYEQYF.

As regards this clone: The read gets to within 3 residues of the CDR3 end, and the germline J gene fills in the rest. The V call is TRBV19, the J call TRBJ2-7, with D perhaps matching TRBD1 (6 bases). The germline V gene encodes CDR1 LNHDA and CDR2 SQIVND (reference sequence). CDR3 length: 14 residues. Trimming took 5 bases from V and 4 from J, leaving 15 bases between them. The sequenced part of the CDR3 DNA is TGTGCCAGTAGTCCAATGACAGGCCCTTACGAG. It yields the protein CASSPMTGPYE. The full-length CDR3 reads as CASSPMTGPYEQYF.